Listed below are T cell receptor beta chains from one sample, sequenced in a study of cytomegalovirus exposure and HLA in healthy donors. TCRdb's table, derived via immunoSEQ multiplex PCR, lists solely in-frame clones and lacks some. The data hold around 110,000 clones, with roughly three quarters observed a single time. The sample consisted of PBMCs. These receptors were collected from a man aged 25 to 40 in good health and CMV-seropositive. The CDR3 runs from the conserved cysteine through the conserved F or W.

V gene: TRBV11-2; CDR3 protein: CASRPRLAGASGELFF
V gene: TRBV6-1; CDR3 protein: CASSGSLAGISYNEQFF
V gene: TRBV5-5; CDR3 protein: CASSLDPYYEQYF
V gene: TRBV19; CDR3 protein: CASSIWLADSYEQYF
V gene: TRBV21-1; CDR3 protein: CASSDRGDNEKLFF
V gene: TRBV7-6; CDR3 protein: CASSPQGLVGIETQYF
V gene: TRBV4-1; CDR3 protein: CASSQDLEFTEAFF
V gene: TRBV7-3; CDR3 protein: CASSIPEVRHEQFF
V gene: TRBV30; CDR3 protein: CAWVGGRMGGTEAFF
V gene: TRBV30; CDR3 protein: CAWSVRGGSYEQYF
V gene: TRBV5-5; CDR3 protein: CASTTAEAISYEQYF
V gene: TRBV19; CDR3 protein: CASKEGDSQPQHF